Given below is one T cell receptor beta chain in context. The antigen remains undetermined. Sampled while nominally healthy, donors likely had unrecorded immune exposures. These data are taken from a study of cytomegalovirus exposure and HLA in healthy donors. Study-level points and caveats: Reportedly, cytomegalovirus status was diagnosed with high sensitivity and specificity. Indistinguishable V segments such as TRBV6-2 and TRBV6-3 were excluded.

J was trimmed by 1 base and V by 10 bases; bases with no gene match: 8. The CDR3 runs 15 residues. Looked up from germline, CDR1 is WSHSY and CDR2 is SAAADI. Researchers ran the PCR with 60 Vbeta and 13 Jbeta primers. The data were produced by immunoSEQ multiplex PCR, yet TCRdb's version contains in-frame clones alone and is incomplete. The sample shows over 150,000 clones, approximately 78% of them seen only once. The J gene is TRBJ2-3, the V gene TRBV10-2, with 10 bases fitting TRBD1. This clonotype was sampled from a male donor in good health and CMV-seropositive. The source material was PBMCs. The CDR3 region is CAIRSGTGGTDTQYF. The CDR3 nucleotides are TGCGCCATCCGCTCCGGGACAGGGGGCACAGATACGCAGTATTTT.